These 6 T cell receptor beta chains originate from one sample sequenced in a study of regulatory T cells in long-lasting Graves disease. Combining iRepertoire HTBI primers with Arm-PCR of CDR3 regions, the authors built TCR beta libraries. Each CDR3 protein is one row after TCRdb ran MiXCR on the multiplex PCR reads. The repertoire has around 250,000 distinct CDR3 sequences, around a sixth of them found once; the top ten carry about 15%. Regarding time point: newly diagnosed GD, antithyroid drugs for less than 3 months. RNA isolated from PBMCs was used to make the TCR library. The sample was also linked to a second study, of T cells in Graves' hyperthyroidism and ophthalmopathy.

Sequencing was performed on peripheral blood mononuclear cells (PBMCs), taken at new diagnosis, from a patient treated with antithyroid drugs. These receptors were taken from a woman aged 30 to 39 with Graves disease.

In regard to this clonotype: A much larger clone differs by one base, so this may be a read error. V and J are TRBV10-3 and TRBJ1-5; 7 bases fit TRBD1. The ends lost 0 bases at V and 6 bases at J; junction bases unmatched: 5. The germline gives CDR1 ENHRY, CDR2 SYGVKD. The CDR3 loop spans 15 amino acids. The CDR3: CAISESLGGRQPQHF. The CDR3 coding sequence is TGTGCCATCAGTGAGTCGTTAGGGGGCCGTCAGCCCCAGCATTTT.

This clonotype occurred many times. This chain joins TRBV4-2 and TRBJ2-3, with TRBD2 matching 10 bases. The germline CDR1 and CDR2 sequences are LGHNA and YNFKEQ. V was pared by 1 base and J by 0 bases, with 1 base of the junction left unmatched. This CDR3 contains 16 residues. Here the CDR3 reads CASSQGAGGSTDTQYF. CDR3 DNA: TGTGCCAGCAGCCAAGGAGCGGGGGGGAGCACAGATACGCAGTATTTT.

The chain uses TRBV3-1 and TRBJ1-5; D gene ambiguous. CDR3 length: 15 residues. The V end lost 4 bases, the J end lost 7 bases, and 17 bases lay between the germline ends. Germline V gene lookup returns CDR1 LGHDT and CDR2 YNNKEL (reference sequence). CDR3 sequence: CASSLQPIPGQPQHF. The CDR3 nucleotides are TGTGCCAGCAGCCTTCAACCCATACCCGGACAGCCCCAGCATTTT.

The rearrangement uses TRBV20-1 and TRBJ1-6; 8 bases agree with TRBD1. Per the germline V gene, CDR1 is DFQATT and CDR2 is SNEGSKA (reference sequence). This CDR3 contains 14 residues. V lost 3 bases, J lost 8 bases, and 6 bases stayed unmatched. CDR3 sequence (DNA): TGCAGTGCTAGCCGCCAGGGGGCTTATTCACCCCTCCACTTT. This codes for CSASRQGAYSPLHF.

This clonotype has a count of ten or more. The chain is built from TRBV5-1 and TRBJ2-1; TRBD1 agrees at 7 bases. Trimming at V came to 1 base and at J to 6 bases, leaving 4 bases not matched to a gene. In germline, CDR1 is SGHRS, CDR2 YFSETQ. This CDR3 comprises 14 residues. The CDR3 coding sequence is TGCGCCAGCAGCTTGAGGACAGGTATCAATGAGCAGTTCTTC. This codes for CASSLRTGINEQFF.

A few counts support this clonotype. The CDR3: CSAVRGYSYNEQFF. In DNA, the CDR3 is TGCAGTGCGGTACGTGGTTACTCCTACAATGAGCAGTTCTTC. The V gene is TRBV20-1, the J gene TRBJ2-1, with D hard to call. Per germline, CDR1 DFQATT and CDR2 SNEGSKA (reference sequence). The CDR3 consists of 14 residues. Between the trimmed V and J ends, which lost 6 bases and 0 bases, there was a span of 12 bases.